Each of the 32 T cell receptor beta chains below was sequenced from the same sample in a study of cytomegalovirus exposure and HLA in healthy donors (TCRdb year 2017). Receptors were amplified or captured by the immunoSEQ multiplex PCR assay. For the multiplex PCR, a mixture combining 60 forward primers for TCR Vbeta segments and 13 reverse primers for TCR Jbeta segments was used. TCRdb limited this immuneACCESS table to in-frame rearrangements with V and J called. A share of clones is missing; checked studies link under half to unresolved V genes, and the rest is unexplained. The sample table shows 150,000 to 170,000 clones, and about 83% are seen once. The ten top clones hold around 3.6% of the sample. Sequenced material: PBMCs. The receptors originated from a woman in her 40s in good health and CMV-seronegative.

The chain links TRBV5-4 to TRBJ2-7, with 14 bases aligning to TRBD2. The germline gives CDR1 SGHNT, CDR2 YYREEE (reference sequence). The CDR3 totals 17 residues. The V and J ends lost 5 bases and 6 bases, in that order; junction bases with no gene match: 13. As DNA, the CDR3 is TGTGCCAGCAGTAGCGGGACTAGCGGGAGCCAAAGAGGCGAGCAGTACTTC. It specifies CASSSGTSGSQRGEQYF.

This clone was counted once. The chain carries TRBV6-1 and TRBJ2-1, with TRBD2 matching over 9 bases. This CDR3 spans 16 amino acids. Looked up from germline, CDR1 is MNHNS and CDR2 is SASEGT. V was clipped by 2 bases and J by 6 bases; unmatched bases: 8. The CDR3 loop is CASSEHGGRAGNEQFF. The CDR3 region has the DNA TGTGCCAGCAGTGAACATGGCGGGAGGGCGGGCAATGAGCAGTTCTTC.

The chain recombines TRBV28 with TRBJ2-1, with D tentatively TRBD2 (6 bases). V was cut by 3 bases and J by 7 bases, with 13 bases left in between. The CDR3 is 14 amino acids. The germline V gene has CDR1 MDHEN and CDR2 SYDVKM. The CDR3 reads CASSFGGARNEQFF. The CDR3 bases are TGTGCCAGCAGTTTTGGCGGGGCGAGGAATGAGCAGTTCTTC.

The V call is TRBV7-9, the J call TRBJ2-1; D remains unclear. The CDR3 length is 15 residues. Germline lookup yields CDR1 SEHNR and CDR2 FQNEAQ (reference sequence). V lost 1 base, J lost 4 bases, and 11 bases lay in between. The CDR3 is CASSLVPPDYNEQFF. The CDR3 DNA sequence: TGTGCCAGCAGCTTAGTGCCTCCAGATTACAATGAGCAGTTCTTC.

This clone was seen just once. The J gene is TRBJ1-3, the V gene TRBV10-2; TRBD1 might be the D (6 bases). V was clipped by 4 bases and J by 4 bases, with 14 bases between them. The CDR3 covers 15 residues. Germline V gene data show CDR1 as WSHSY and CDR2 as SAAADI. The CDR3 DNA follows: TGCGCCAGCAGTGTGGGCAGGGGTGAAGGAAACACCATATATTTT. Protein: CASSVGRGEGNTIYF.

The chain employs TRBV6-1 and TRBJ2-7, with a tentative D call TRBD2 (6 bases). CDR3 length equals 15 residues. The V end was cut by 6 bases, the J end by 2 bases, with 17 bases between. Germline assignment: CDR1 MNHNS and CDR2 SASEGT. The CDR3 nucleotides read TGTGCCAGCAGAGACCCCAGGGACTCAACCTACGAGCAGTACTTC. It yields the protein CASRDPRDSTYEQYF.

The rearrangement joins TRBV5-1 to TRBJ2-1; D unresolved. V was shortened by 4 bases and J by 0 bases, with 14 bases between the two germline ends. There are 16 residues in the CDR3. The germline V gene encodes CDR1 SGHRS and CDR2 YFSETQ. Written as DNA, the CDR3 is TGCGCCAGCAGCGGTACAGTAATTAGCTCCTACAATGAGCAGTTCTTC. It codes for CASSGTVISSYNEQFF.

This rearrangement joins TRBV19 to TRBJ2-2; TRBD2 might be the D (6 bases). Germline CDR1 and CDR2: LNHDA and SQIVND (reference sequence). This CDR3 comprises 16 residues. V was shortened by 6 bases and J by 0 bases, with 14 bases between the two germline ends. Written as DNA, the CDR3 is TGTGCCAGTAGCCCCGCGGGGATGGCGAACACCGGGGAGCTGTTTTTT. Its protein is CASSPAGMANTGELFF.

The chain carries TRBV5-4 and TRBJ2-7, with a weak D call TRBD2 (6 bases). The CDR3 length is 15 residues. Germline CDR1 reads SGHNT; CDR2 reads YYREEE (reference sequence). V lost 0 bases and J lost 5, with 15 bases in between. The CDR3 reads CASSLGAGGNNEQYF. CDR3 in DNA: TGTGCCAGCAGCTTGGGGGCAGGAGGGAATAACGAGCAGTACTTC.

The chain joins TRBV6-5 to TRBJ1-2; 9 bases map to TRBD1. Trimming cost V 0 bases and J 7 bases; bases outside gene matches: 6. CDR3 length: 15 amino acids. The germline V gene has CDR1 MNHEY and CDR2 SVGAGI. The DNA for the CDR3 is TGTGCCAGCAGTTACTCACAGGGGGCGCGATTTGGCTACACCTTC. Protein product: CASSYSQGARFGYTF.

The chain has TRBV2 and TRBJ2-7; possibly TRBD2 for D (5 bases). Trimming shortened V by 7 bases and J by 4 bases, and 17 bases separated the two germline ends. Germline V gene lookup returns CDR1 SNHLY and CDR2 FYNNEI. CDR3 size: 14 residues. In nucleotides, the CDR3 is TGTGCCAGCACCATAGAGGGATTTGGGTACGAGCAGTACTTC. This sequence encodes CASTIEGFGYEQYF.

This clone occurred once. This chain connects TRBV6-5 to TRBJ1-1; TRBD1 might be the D (6 bases). Trimming left V 8 bases short and J 5 bases short, with 15 bases between. Germline V gene sequence: CDR1 MNHEY, CDR2 SVGAGI. CDR3 length equals 13 residues. The CDR3 loop reads CASGPGAKTEAFF. The CDR3 DNA is TGTGCCAGCGGTCCAGGGGCAAAGACTGAAGCTTTCTTT.

This clone was seen a handful of times. The CDR3 sequence is CASSYRVEQPQHF. The CDR3 DNA sequence: TGTGCCAGCAGTTACCGGGTAGAGCAGCCCCAGCATTTT. The genes are TRBV6-5 and TRBJ1-5, with D hard to call. The ends were cut back, 2 bases at V and 7 bases at J, with 9 bases in the middle. The CDR3 contains 13 residues. Germline V gives CDR1 MNHEY, CDR2 SVGAGI.

The sample holds many counts of this clone. The gene calls are TRBV25-1 and TRBJ1-4, with TRBD1 matching 9 bases. V dropped 3 bases and J dropped 5; count of bases not matched to a gene: 4. The length of the CDR3 is 15 residues. Germline V gene sequence: CDR1 MGHDK, CDR2 SYGVNS. The CDR3 loop reads CASSDRQGVNEKLFF. CDR3 DNA: TGTGCCAGCAGTGATCGACAGGGGGTAAATGAAAAACTGTTTTTT.

The chain joins TRBV6-5 to TRBJ1-1, with D possibly matching TRBD1 (5 bases). Deletions cut 10 bases from V and 6 bases from J, with 15 bases between. In germline, CDR1 is MNHEY, CDR2 SVGAGI. The CDR3 loop spans 12 amino acids. CDR3: CATGTRYPEAFF. CDR3 sequence (DNA): TGTGCCACCGGGACTCGGTACCCTGAAGCTTTCTTT.

V usage is TRBV4-2 and J usage is TRBJ2-3; 10 nucleotides agree with TRBD2. V shed 4 bases and J 3 bases; nucleotides not matched to a gene: 4. The CDR3 runs 15 residues. Germline CDR1 reads LGHNA; CDR2 reads YNFKEQ. The CDR3 loop is CASSPAGGTTDTQYF. The CDR3 DNA follows: TGTGCCAGCAGCCCAGCGGGGGGGACGACAGATACGCAGTATTTT.

This clone was detected only once. This chain uses TRBV5-6 with TRBJ2-7, with D tentatively TRBD2 (6 bases). Per the germline V gene, CDR1 is SGHDT and CDR2 is YYEEEE. V was shortened by 2 bases and J by 5 bases, with 8 bases between the two germline ends. CDR3 length: 12 residues. Here the CDR3 DNA reads TGTGCCAGCAGCTTATCGGGGGACGAGCAGTACTTC. Translation gives CASSLSGDEQYF.

The gene calls are TRBV27 and TRBJ2-7, with 8 bases identical to TRBD2. Germline V gene data show CDR1 as MNHEY and CDR2 as SMNVEV (reference sequence). This CDR3 is 15 amino acids long. Unmatched junction bases numbered 10, after V lost 6 bases and J lost 3 bases. The CDR3 sequence is CASSLMSGGNYEQYF. The CDR3 bases are TGTGCCAGCAGCCTTATGTCGGGGGGGAACTACGAGCAGTACTTC.

This chain joins TRBV6-4 and TRBJ2-3, with 12 bases that match TRBD2. The germline CDR1 and CDR2 sequences are MRHNA and SNTAGT. V was clipped by 11 bases and J by 5 bases; unmatched bases: 11. The CDR3 consists of 15 residues. The CDR3 DNA sequence: TGTGCCTCAAGGGAGACTAGCGGGAGTGTAGATACGCAGTATTTT. Its translation is CASRETSGSVDTQYF.

As regards this clone: The junction and the germline gene differ at one end; a read error may be behind it. V gene TRBV7-7 combines with J gene TRBJ1-4; TRBD1 agrees at 9 bases. The CDR3 runs to 17 residues. Looked up from germline, CDR1 is SSHAT and CDR2 is FNYEAQ (reference sequence). In nucleotides, the CDR3 is TGTGCTAGCAGCCCCGGGACAGGGAAAGGGGATAATGAAAAACTGTTTTTT. Translating it yields CASSPGTGKGDNEKLFF.

The gene calls are TRBV5-8 and TRBJ1-5; TRBD1 matches at 7 bases. The CDR3 runs to 12 residues. The J segment lost 6 bases and the V segment lost 3 bases, leaving 0 bases of the junction unmatched. Germline V gene lookup returns CDR1 SGHTS and CDR2 YDEGEE. The CDR3 nucleotides read TGTGCCAGCAGCTACAGGGGTCAGCCCCAGCATTTT. Its protein is CASSYRGQPQHF.

This sequence joins TRBV5-1 and TRBJ2-1; maybe TRBD2 (5 bases). Germline values: CDR1 SGHRS, CDR2 YFSETQ. Trimming shortened V by 5 bases and J by 2 bases, and 14 bases separated the two germline ends. The CDR3 totals 15 residues. The CDR3 DNA reads as TGCGCCAGCAGTCGCGTTCGGGGTGCCTACAATGAGCAGTTCTTC. Amino acid sequence: CASSRVRGAYNEQFF.

This clone was counted once. The chain couples TRBV7-8 to TRBJ2-5; 14 bases align to TRBD2. The CDR3 extends over 16 amino acids. Losses at the gene ends were 5 bases for V and 5 bases for J; bases not matched to a gene: 7. Germline-derived CDR1 and CDR2 are SGHVS and FQNEAQ. As DNA, the CDR3 is TGTGCCAGCAGCCCCGGACTAGCGGGAGGAATGGAGACCCAGTACTTC. The encoded protein is CASSPGLAGGMETQYF.

The V call is TRBV28, the J call TRBJ2-1; 8 bases agree with TRBD1. This CDR3 has 15 residues. V gave up 6 bases and J gave up 5 bases; unmatched junction bases: 9. Germline V gene data show CDR1 as MDHEN and CDR2 as SYDVKM. The CDR3 spells CASRGLDRANNEQFF. In nucleotides, the CDR3 is TGTGCCAGCAGAGGCTTGGACAGGGCCAACAATGAGCAGTTCTTC.

The rearrangement uses TRBV7-6 and TRBJ1-2; tentative D call: TRBD1 (6 bases). Trimming removed 4 bases from V and 8 bases from J, with 17 bases in between. Germline loops: CDR1 SGHVS, CDR2 FNYEAQ. The CDR3 has 14 amino acids. CDR3 bases: TGTGCCAGCAGCTGGTCGGCGGGGGCGCCGGGCTACACCTTC. It encodes CASSWSAGAPGYTF.

CDR3 sequence reads: CASSSQGARGGEQFF. In DNA, the CDR3 is TGTGCCAGCAGTTCTCAGGGGGCGAGGGGGGGTGAGCAGTTCTTC. The chain recombines TRBV2 with TRBJ2-1; TRBD1 is a possible D gene (8 bases). Between the trimmed V and J ends, which lost 5 bases and 9 bases, there was a span of 20 bases. CDR1 and CDR2 from the germline V gene are SNHLY and FYNNEI. The CDR3 runs 15 residues.

This rearrangement joins TRBV28 to TRBJ2-5, with 7 nucleotides matching TRBD2. Trimming removed 5 bases from V and 1 base from J; junction bases left unmatched: 13. The CDR3 is 17 amino acids. Germline CDR1 MDHEN, CDR2 SYDVKM. The CDR3 sequence: CASSPGSSGSTQETQYF. CDR3 coding DNA: TGTGCCAGCAGTCCCGGGTCTAGCGGAAGCACCCAAGAGACCCAGTACTTC.

The V gene is TRBV7-8, the J gene TRBJ2-7, with 12 bases matching TRBD2. The CDR3 runs 15 residues. CDR1 and CDR2 from the germline V gene are SGHVS and FQNEAQ. The V and J ends lost 3 bases and 3 bases, in that order; junction bases with no gene match: 3. The DNA of the CDR3 is TGTGCCAGCAGCTTTCCGACTAGCGGGAGCTACGAGCAGTACTTC. It encodes CASSFPTSGSYEQYF.

This chain joins TRBV7-8 and TRBJ2-3; 7 nucleotides align to TRBD1. This CDR3 region has 17 residues. Germline CDR1 SGHVS, CDR2 FQNEAQ. The V gene end was trimmed by 4 bases and the J gene end by 3 bases; junction bases not matched to a gene: 13. CDR3: CASSYRRDRAKTDTQYF. For the CDR3, the DNA is TGTGCCAGCAGCTATAGGAGAGACAGGGCTAAGACAGATACGCAGTATTTT.

This rearrangement joins TRBV29-1 to TRBJ2-1; a possible D gene is TRBD1 (5 bases). Trimming shortened V by 4 bases and J by 3 bases, and 10 bases separated the two germline ends. The germline V gene has CDR1 SQVTM and CDR2 ANQGSEA. The CDR3 spans 13 residues. This chain's CDR3 is CSVADKDYNEQFF. In nucleotides, the CDR3 is TGCAGCGTTGCGGACAAGGACTACAATGAGCAGTTCTTC.

This chain connects TRBV29-1 to TRBJ1-1; 9 bases match TRBD1. After removal of 2 bases from V and 3 bases from J, the junction contained 4 bases not matched to a gene. This CDR3 comprises 14 residues. In germline, CDR1 is SQVTM, CDR2 ANQGSEA. CDR3 DNA sequence: TGCAGCGTTGAAACCGGGACAGGGTACACTGAAGCTTTCTTT. Its translation: CSVETGTGYTEAFF.

A note on this clone: An end of the junction does not agree with germline; a read error may underlie this. This chain links TRBV7-7 with TRBJ2-7; tentative D call: TRBD1 (5 bases). Per germline, CDR1 SSHAT and CDR2 FNYEAQ (reference sequence). This CDR3 contains 13 residues. CDR3 sequence reads: CASSAAGLDEQYF. The CDR3 bases are TGTGCTAGCAGCGCGGCAGGGTTGGACGAGCAGTACTTC.